This T cell receptor (beta chain) stems from a study of post-analysis software for immune sequencing data. Study details: Relapsing-remitting, secondary progressive and progressive-relapsing forms made up the multiple sclerosis disease courses.

Unique molecular identifiers were carried by the TCR beta cDNA libraries. The T cell input of roughly 0.95 to 10 million gave a few hundred thousand cDNA molecules. Each CDR3 protein gets one entry after TCRdb re-called the PCR reads with MiXCR. The sample lists about 820,000 distinct CDR3 sequences; about 53% were seen once. This clonotype was counted between two and nine times. Antigen: not known. Study-wide results and limits: Normalized Chao1 diversity was significantly reduced in patients versus controls. Clustering by F measure revealed strong co-clustering among samples prepared together in one batch.

This sequence was found in a girl under 18 with multiple sclerosis. Sequences were obtained from blood.

The CDR3 reads CASSDFPGQGIVGYTF. CDR3 bases: TGTGCCAGCAGTGACTTCCCGGGACAGGGGATCGTTGGCTACACCTTC. The J gene is TRBJ1-2, the V gene TRBV6-4; TRBD1 matches at 10 bases. Germline V gene sequence: CDR1 MRHNA, CDR2 SNTAGT. CDR3 length: 16 amino acids. V shed 1 base and J 7 bases; nucleotides not matched to a gene: 9.